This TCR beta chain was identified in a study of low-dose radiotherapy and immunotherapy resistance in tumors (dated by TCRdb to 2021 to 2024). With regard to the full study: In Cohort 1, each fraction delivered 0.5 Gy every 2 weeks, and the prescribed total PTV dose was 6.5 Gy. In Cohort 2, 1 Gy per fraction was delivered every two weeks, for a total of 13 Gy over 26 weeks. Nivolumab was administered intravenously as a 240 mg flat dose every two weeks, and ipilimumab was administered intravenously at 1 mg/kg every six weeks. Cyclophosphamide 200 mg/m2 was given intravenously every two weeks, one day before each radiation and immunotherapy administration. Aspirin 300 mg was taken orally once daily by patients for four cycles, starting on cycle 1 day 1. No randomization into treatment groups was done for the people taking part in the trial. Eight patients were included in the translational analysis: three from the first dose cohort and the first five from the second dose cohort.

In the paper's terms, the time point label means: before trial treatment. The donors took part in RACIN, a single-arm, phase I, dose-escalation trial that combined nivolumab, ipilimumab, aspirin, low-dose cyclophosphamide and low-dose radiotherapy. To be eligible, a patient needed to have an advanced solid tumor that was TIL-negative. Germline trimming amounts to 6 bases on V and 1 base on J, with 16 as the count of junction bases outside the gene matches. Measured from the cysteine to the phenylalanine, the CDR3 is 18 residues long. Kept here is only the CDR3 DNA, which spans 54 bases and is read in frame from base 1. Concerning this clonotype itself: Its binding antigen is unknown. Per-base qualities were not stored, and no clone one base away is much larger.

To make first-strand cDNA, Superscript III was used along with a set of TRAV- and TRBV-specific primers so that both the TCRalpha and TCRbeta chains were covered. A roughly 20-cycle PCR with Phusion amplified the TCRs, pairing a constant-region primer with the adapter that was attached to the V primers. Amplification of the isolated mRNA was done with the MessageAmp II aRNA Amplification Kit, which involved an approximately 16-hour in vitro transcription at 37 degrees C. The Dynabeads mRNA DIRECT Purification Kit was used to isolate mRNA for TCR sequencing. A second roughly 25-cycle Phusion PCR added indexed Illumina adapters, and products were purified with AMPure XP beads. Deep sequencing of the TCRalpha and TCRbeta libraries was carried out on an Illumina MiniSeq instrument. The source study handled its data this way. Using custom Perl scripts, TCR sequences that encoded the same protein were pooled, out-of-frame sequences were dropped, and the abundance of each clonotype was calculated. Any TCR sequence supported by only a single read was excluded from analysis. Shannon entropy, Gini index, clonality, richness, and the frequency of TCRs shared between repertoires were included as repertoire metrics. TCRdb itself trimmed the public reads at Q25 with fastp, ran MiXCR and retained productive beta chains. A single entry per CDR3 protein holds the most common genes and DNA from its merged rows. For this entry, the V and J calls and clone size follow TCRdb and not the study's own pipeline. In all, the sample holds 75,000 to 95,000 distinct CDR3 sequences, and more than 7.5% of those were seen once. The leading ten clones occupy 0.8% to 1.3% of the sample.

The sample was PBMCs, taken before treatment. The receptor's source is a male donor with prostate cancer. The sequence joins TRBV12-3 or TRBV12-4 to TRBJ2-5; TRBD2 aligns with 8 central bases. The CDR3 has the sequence CASRGTPGGGPLQETQYF. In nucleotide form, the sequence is TGTGCCAGCAGAGGTACCCCCGGCGGGGGGCCCCTCCAAGAGACCCAGTACTTC.